This TCR beta chain is from a study of cytotoxic CD8 clonotypes in ibrutinib-treated CLL. Study in general: Partial response occurred in roughly 25 patients and complete response in 2; at median approximately 68 months, roughly 14 remained remitted and roughly twelve progressed.

Note on this clone: Its antigen is not known.

Study results and caveats: Higher clonality was seen at ibrutinib response and a return toward baseline at progression.

With V trimmed by 2 bases and J by 4 bases, 14 bases remained unmatched. Germline-derived CDR1 and CDR2 are SGHTA and FQGNSA. This CDR3 contains 18 residues. The protocol was immunoSEQ multiplex PCR, while the TCRdb copy is restricted to in-frame clones and leaves out a portion. This sample has approximately 84,000 clones; about 86% occur once, and the top ten carry around 5.4%. This rearrangement joins TRBV7-2 to TRBJ2-3; 8 bases line up with TRBD2. The sequence came from a human donor with chronic lymphocytic leukemia. The specimen was PBMCs, collected before ibrutinib treatment. The CDR3 region has the DNA TGTGCCAGCAGCTTACTTCTTAGCGCGGGAGGAATCTCAGATACGCAGTATTTT. Amino acid sequence: CASSLLLSAGGISDTQYF. Looking up the rest from reference TRBV7-2 and TRBJ2-3 gives the full variable domain: GAGVSQSPSNKVTEKGKDVELRCDPISGHTALYWYRQSLGQGLEFLIYFQGNSAPDKSGLPSDRFSAERTGGSVSTLTIQRTQQEDSAVYLCASSLLLSAGGISDTQYFGPGTRLTVL.